This T cell receptor (beta chain) is from a study of beta chain features in type 1 diabetes. Whole-study findings and limits: Cells carrying high TCR expression could end up over-represented when cDNA is sequenced. PCR might favor shorter templates, but any such skew would affect patients and controls equally.

Turning to this clone: Antigen: not known.

Trimming removed 10 bases from V and 7 bases from J; junction bases left unmatched: 12. The germline CDR1 and CDR2 sequences are MDHEN and SYDVKM. CDR3 size: 14 residues. As every portion of the isolated RNA was reverse transcribed, the sequencing read expressed TCRB transcripts. Assay used: immunoSEQ multiplex PCR; TCRdb lists only in-frame clones, some missing. The data show around 19,000 clones, with 50% seen just once and approximately 0.44% held by the top ten. One heparinised blood draw averaging around 100 mL was given by each donor. The sample was stem cell memory CD4+ T cells from blood. The rearrangement uses TRBV28 and TRBJ1-4, with 7 bases that match TRBD1. This receptor was identified in a man aged 18 to 29 in good health. For the CDR3, the DNA is TGTGCCACCCGAGAGACAGGGAAGGGTGAAAAACTGTTTTTT. Encoded protein: CATRETGKGEKLFF.